Below, 21 T cell receptor beta chains from the same sample are listed, as sequenced in a study of T cells after yellow fever vaccination (dated by TCRdb to the late 2010s). The sample's treatment or condition label, in plain terms: live attenuated yellow fever vaccine strain. The method was 5' RACE. Sequencer: Illumina NovaSeq 6000. Using fastp trimming at Q25 and MiXCR clonotype assembly, TCRdb reanalyzed the public sequencing data and kept in-frame beta chains. Every distinct CDR3 protein forms one entry, paired with its most common genes and DNA. The sample table records 150,000 to 200,000 distinct CDR3 sequences; approximately 11% of these occur just once. Jointly, the top ten make up 36% of the sample. The material was CD8+ T cells sorted from PBMCs, obtained 15 days after the yellow fever booster vaccination. All receptors derive from a young man who received the YFV17D yellow fever vaccine.

The chain joins TRBV6-2 or TRBV6-3 to TRBJ2-3, with 10 positions matching TRBD1. The CDR3 loop spans 14 amino acids. With V trimmed by 4 bases and J by 4 bases, 2 bases remained unmatched. CDR1 MNHEY and CDR2 SVGEGT come from the germline V gene. For the CDR3, the DNA is TGTGCCAGCAGTTTTGGACAGGGGGCAGATACGCAGTATTTT. As protein: CASSFGQGADTQYF.

The chain recombines TRBV7-9 with TRBJ2-7; D is possibly TRBD2 (6 bases). The V gene's germline CDR1 is SEHNR and CDR2 FQNEAQ (reference sequence). V gave up 3 bases and J gave up 7 bases, with 22 bases separating them. The length of the CDR3 is 16 residues. CDR3 region: CASSFIPGEKTGEQYF. The CDR3 DNA is TGTGCCAGCAGCTTCATCCCGGGAGAGAAGACGGGGGAGCAGTACTTC.

This clonotype was detected a few times. This chain joins TRBV7-8 and TRBJ2-5; TRBD1 matches at 10 bases. The CDR3 covers 18 residues. J lost 3 bases, V lost 5 bases, and 15 bases had no gene match. Germline V gene lookup returns CDR1 SGHVS and CDR2 FQNEAQ. The CDR3 sequence: CASSRRTRDRGGEETQYF. In nucleotides, the CDR3 is TGTGCCAGCAGCCGGAGAACACGGGACAGGGGAGGAGAAGAGACCCAGTACTTC.

This sequence joins TRBV6-5 and TRBJ2-2, with a weak D call TRBD2 (6 bases). CDR1 is MNHEY and CDR2 is SVGAGI in the germline V gene. The CDR3 loop spans 14 amino acids. V lost 2 bases and J 3 bases, leaving 7 bases between the germline ends. The CDR3 reads CASSYREHTGELFF. The CDR3 DNA reads as TGTGCCAGCAGTTACCGGGAGCACACCGGGGAGCTGTTTTTT.

The table lists this clonotype with a few counts. This chain uses TRBV4-1 with TRBJ1-4; D not certain. Germline values: CDR1 MGHRA, CDR2 YSYEKL. V gave up 3 bases and J gave up 3 bases, with 2 bases separating them. There are 12 residues in the CDR3. CDR3 amino acids: CASSHSNEKLFF. The CDR3 DNA sequence: TGCGCCAGCAGCCACTCTAATGAAAAACTGTTTTTT.

This clonotype was counted at least ten times. The genes are TRBV6-4 and TRBJ2-3, with TRBD2 identical over 8 bases. CDR1 and CDR2 from the germline V gene are MRHNA and SNTAGT. V gave up 4 bases and J gave up 2 bases; unmatched junction bases: 5. This CDR3 has 15 amino acids. DNA of the CDR3: TGTGCCAGCAGTGCCAGCGGGGGTTCCACAGATACGCAGTATTTT. Its protein is CASSASGGSTDTQYF.

This chain joins TRBV28 and TRBJ2-2, with 7 positions matching TRBD1. Germline CDR1 reads MDHEN; CDR2 reads SYDVKM. The CDR3 runs to 14 residues. Trimming cost V 6 bases and J 3 bases; bases outside gene matches: 4. CDR3 residues: CASRGDRYTGELFF. Written as DNA, the CDR3 is TGTGCCAGCAGGGGGGACAGATACACCGGGGAGCTGTTTTTT.

This clonotype was counted ten times or more. V and J are TRBV7-3 and TRBJ2-1; possible D gene TRBD2, 5 bases. The CDR3 totals 16 residues. Between the trimmed V and J ends, which lost 0 bases and 3 bases, there was a span of 12 bases. Germline loops: CDR1 SGHTA, CDR2 FQGTGA. CDR3 residues: CASSLTPGSLYNEQFF. The CDR3 nucleotides read TGTGCCAGCAGCTTAACTCCGGGGAGCCTCTACAATGAGCAGTTCTTC.

This clonotype was seen a few times. J is TRBJ2-3 and V is TRBV6-2 or TRBV6-3, with D hard to call. The CDR3 is 12 residues long. Germline V gives CDR1 MNHEY, CDR2 SVGEGT. Trimming removed 6 bases at V and 6 bases at J, with 10 bases between. The CDR3 DNA follows: TGTGCCAGCAGCCCCTTGTCGGATACGCAGTATTTT. Protein product: CASSPLSDTQYF.

The chain couples TRBV4-1 to TRBJ1-1, with a possible D match to TRBD1 (5 bases). CDR1 is MGHRA and CDR2 is YSYEKL in the germline V gene. Trimming pared 10 bases from V and 4 bases from J, leaving 13 bases between. The CDR3 extends over 12 amino acids. The CDR3 reads CATRAGGTEAFF. CDR3 DNA: TGCGCCACCAGGGCGGGGGGCACTGAAGCTTTCTTT.

The table lists this clonotype with a few counts. The chain recombines TRBV4-2 with TRBJ2-7, with D hard to call. Germline CDR1 is LGHNA and CDR2 is YNFKEQ. This CDR3 comprises 14 residues. Trimming cost V 0 bases and J 6 bases, with 12 bases left between them. This chain's CDR3 is CASSQDHPQSEQYF. The CDR3 nucleotides read TGTGCCAGCAGCCAAGATCATCCCCAGTCCGAGCAGTACTTC.

This clonotype was seen a handful of times. The chain uses TRBV12-3 or TRBV12-4 and TRBJ2-3, with TRBD1 matching over 7 bases. The length of the CDR3 is 13 residues. Unmatched junction bases numbered 3, after V lost 5 bases and J lost 4 bases. CDR3 nucleotide sequence: TGTGCCAGCAGTCTACAGGGGTCAGATACGCAGTATTTT. Residues: CASSLQGSDTQYF.

This clonotype was counted many times. V gene TRBV21-1 combines with J gene TRBJ2-1; the DNA was not used to check the table's D call, TRBD1. TRBV21-1 is tagged as a pseudogene. The CDR3 runs to 19 residues. The CDR3 loop is CASSNSTQTVRGRYNEQFF. In nucleotides, the CDR3 is TGTGCCAGCAGCAACTCTACCCAGACGGTCCGGGGGCGCTACAATGAGCAGTTCTTC.

This clonotype was seen ten or more times. The V call is TRBV29-1, the J call TRBJ2-2, with a weak D call TRBD1 (5 bases). The germline CDR1 and CDR2 sequences are SQVTM and ANQGSEA. The CDR3 sequence is 14 residues long. Trimming shortened V by 4 bases and J by 3 bases, and 12 bases separated the two germline ends. Here the CDR3 reads CSVVGQGDTGELFF. CDR3 bases: TGCAGCGTTGTGGGGCAGGGCGACACCGGGGAGCTGTTTTTT.

The rearrangement links TRBV5-4 to TRBJ2-7, with D hard to call. Germline loops: CDR1 SGHNT, CDR2 YYREEE (reference sequence). With 0 bases removed from V and 3 bases from J, the gap between germline ends came to 13 bases. The CDR3 is 15 amino acids. CDR3 DNA sequence: TGTGCCAGCAGCTTGGCCGCAGGCGGCCGCTACGAGCAGTACTTC. Protein product: CASSLAAGGRYEQYF. Variable domain in full (rest from reference TRBV5-4 and TRBJ2-7): ETGVTQSPTHLIKTRGQQVTLRCSSQSGHNTVSWYQQALGQGPQFIFQYYREEENGRGNFPPRFSGLQFPNYSSELNVNALELDDSALYLCASSLAAGGRYEQYFGPGTRLTVT.

The sample holds a few counts of this clonotype. The chain links TRBV9 to TRBJ1-2; 7 nucleotides line up with TRBD1. CDR1 is SGDLS and CDR2 is YYNGEE in the germline V gene. V dropped 0 bases and J dropped 4; count of bases not matched to a gene: 3. This CDR3 region has 14 residues. The CDR3 region has the DNA TGTGCCAGCAGCGTAGCAGGGGGTACCTATGGCTACACCTTC. The encoded protein is CASSVAGGTYGYTF. Full variable domain (missing parts from reference TRBV9 and TRBJ1-2): DSGVTQTPKHLITATGQRVTLRCSPRSGDLSVYWYQQSLDQGLQFLIQYYNGEERAKGNILERFSAQQFPDLHSELNLSSLELGDSALYFCASSVAGGTYGYTFGSGTRLTVV.

This chain joins TRBV6-5 and TRBJ2-1; D might be TRBD2 (5 bases). CDR3 length: 16 residues. The V gene's germline CDR1 is MNHEY and CDR2 SVGAGI. V lost 5 bases to trimming and J lost 3 bases, with 17 bases between them. Here the CDR3 DNA reads TGTGCCAGCAGTCATAGGATTCTTGGAGGCTACAATGAGCAGTTCTTC. This codes for CASSHRILGGYNEQFF.

This chain uses TRBV4-2 with TRBJ1-2; TRBD1 agrees at 8 bases. CDR3 size: 15 residues. Germline V CDR1 and CDR2: LGHNA, YNFKEQ. V shed 5 bases, J shed 0 bases, and the junction held 5 bases outside the gene matches. The CDR3 here is CASSGGQESNYGYTF. The CDR3 bases are TGTGCCAGCAGCGGGGGACAGGAGTCTAACTATGGCTACACCTTC.

Only a few counts were recorded for this clonotype. CDR3 region: CASNRQGMNTEAFF. In DNA form, the CDR3 reads TGTGCCAGTAATCGACAGGGAATGAACACTGAAGCTTTCTTT. The V and J genes are TRBV19 and TRBJ1-1; 7 nucleotides line up with TRBD1. CDR1 and CDR2 (germline): LNHDA, SQIVND (reference sequence). The CDR3 runs to 14 residues. The junction had 5 bases not matched to a gene; V was cut back by 7 bases and J by 0 bases.

This clonotype came up many times. The rearrangement links TRBV6-2 or TRBV6-3 to TRBJ2-1, with 7 positions matching TRBD1. Germline V gene lookup returns CDR1 MNHEY and CDR2 SVGEGT. The CDR3 contains 15 residues. The V segment lost 2 bases and the J segment 2 bases; nucleotides outside the gene matches: 3. The CDR3 region is CASSYPGTAYNEQFF. The DNA of the CDR3 is TGTGCCAGCAGTTACCCCGGGACAGCCTACAATGAGCAGTTCTTC.

This clonotype has only a few counts. V and J are TRBV9 and TRBJ2-5, with D tentatively TRBD2 (5 bases). Per germline, CDR1 SGDLS and CDR2 YYNGEE. Trimming removed 0 bases from V and 3 bases from J, with 9 bases in between. This CDR3 is 14 amino acids long. The CDR3 spells CASSVGSAEETQYF. Written as DNA, the CDR3 is TGTGCCAGCAGCGTAGGTTCAGCGGAAGAGACCCAGTACTTC.